These 17 T cell receptor beta chains share one sample of origin, sequenced in a study of T cell responses to AZD1222 COVID-19 vaccine. Libraries were prepared by immunoSEQ multiplex PCR; TCRdb keeps only in-frame clonotypes and omits some of them. The sample has 100,000 to 150,000 clones, approximately 87% seen once. Material: peripheral blood, obtained on day 0 of AZD1222 vaccination. These receptors were collected from an adult in good health.

This chain's CDR3 is CASSEGGPDTQYF. The DNA of the CDR3 is TGTGCCAGCAGTGAGGGGGGCCCAGATACGCAGTATTTT. The chain carries TRBV27 and TRBJ2-3; D tentatively fits TRBD1 or TRBD2 (6 bases each). Germline-derived CDR1 and CDR2 are MNHEY and SMNVEV (reference sequence). CDR3 size: 13 residues. Trimming took off 5 bases at V and 4 bases at J, with 10 bases between the two ends.

This clone was counted a single time. The J gene is TRBJ1-4, the V gene TRBV27, with D hard to call. The V gene lost 8 bases and the J gene lost 6 bases, with 10 bases spanning the gap. Germline values: CDR1 MNHEY, CDR2 SMNVEV (reference sequence). The CDR3 sequence is 12 residues long. CDR3 region: CASGATYEKLFF. CDR3 bases: TGTGCCAGCGGTGCAACCTATGAAAAACTGTTTTTT.

V usage is TRBV6-2 or TRBV6-3 and J usage is TRBJ1-2; no reliable D call. Trimming removed 4 bases at V and 0 bases at J, with 6 bases between. There are 13 residues in the CDR3. Germline loops: CDR1 MNHEY, CDR2 SVGEGT. In DNA form, the CDR3 reads TGTGCCAGCAGTTTGTGGGCTAACTATGGCTACACCTTC. It translates to CASSLWANYGYTF.

This clone was observed once. The chain uses TRBV5-8 and TRBJ2-7, with D maybe TRBD2 (5 bases). Per the germline V gene, CDR1 is SGHTS and CDR2 is YDEGEE. The length of the CDR3 is 13 residues. V lost 3 bases and J lost 6, with 13 bases in between. In DNA form, the CDR3 reads TGTGCCAGCAGCTCCTACACTAGGGCCGAGCAGTACTTC. This sequence encodes CASSSYTRAEQYF.

The chain recombines TRBV2 with TRBJ1-5, with TRBD1 as a possible D gene (5 bases). The V end lost 3 bases, the J end lost 2 bases, and 14 bases lay between the germline ends. The germline V gene encodes CDR1 SNHLY and CDR2 FYNNEI. The CDR3 is 16 residues long. In DNA, the CDR3 is TGTGCCAGCAGTGATCGGAAAGGGGCAGGCAATCAGCCCCAGCATTTT. It encodes CASSDRKGAGNQPQHF. Full variable domain (missing parts from reference TRBV2 and TRBJ1-5): EPEVTQTPSHQVTQMGQEVILRCVPISNHLYFYWYRQILGQKVEFLVSFYNNEISEKSEIFDDQFSVERPDGSNFTLKIRSTKLEDSAMYFCASSDRKGAGNQPQHFGDGTRLSIL.

The chain combines TRBV28 with TRBJ1-4; 7 bases align to TRBD1. The CDR3 sequence is 14 residues long. Germline-derived CDR1 and CDR2 are MDHEN and SYDVKM. V gave up 6 bases and J gave up 4 bases; unmatched junction bases: 5. DNA for the CDR3: TGTGCCAGCAGAAGCAGGGGGGGTAATGAAAAACTGTTTTTT. Translated: CASRSRGGNEKLFF.

As regards this clone: The junction departs from the called germline gene at one end, perhaps through a read error. The chain couples TRBV28 to TRBJ2-7; no clear D gene. CDR1 is MDHEN, CDR2 SYDVKM, per germline. The length of the CDR3 is 12 residues. CDR3 protein: CASSTLPDGVDF. The CDR3 nucleotides read TGTGCCAGCAGTACACTCCCCGATGGGGTCGACTTC.

The genes are TRBV5-6 and TRBJ1-5, with unresolved D. The V end was cut by 0 bases, the J end by 0 bases, with 7 bases between. The CDR3 runs to 15 residues. The germline V gene has CDR1 SGHDT and CDR2 YYEEEE. The CDR3 DNA reads as TGTGCCAGCAGCTTGGGACTCTATAGCAATCAGCCCCAGCATTTT. This gives the protein CASSLGLYSNQPQHF.

The chain joins TRBV19 to TRBJ1-2, with a possible D match to TRBD1 (5 bases). V was trimmed by 0 bases and J by 8 bases, leaving 31 bases between them. Germline CDR1 LNHDA, CDR2 SQIVND (reference sequence). The CDR3 consists of 20 residues. CDR3 DNA: TGTGCCAGTAGTATAGATGTTGCCGGGACGGCAGGAAAGACTTTTTGGGGCTACACCTTC. Amino acid sequence: CASSIDVAGTAGKTFWGYTF.

The chain is built from TRBV18 and TRBJ2-2; maybe TRBD1 (6 bases). CDR3 size: 17 residues. CDR1 is KGHSH, CDR2 LQKENI, per germline. V lost 2 bases and J 2 bases, leaving 15 bases between the germline ends. CDR3 loop: CASSPIWGHENTGELFF. The CDR3 region has the DNA TGTGCCAGCTCACCAATTTGGGGGCATGAAAACACCGGGGAGCTGTTTTTT.

The J gene is TRBJ2-7, the V gene TRBV10-3, with 10 bases lining up with TRBD1. The germline V gene encodes CDR1 ENHRY and CDR2 SYGVKD. This CDR3 is built from 14 residues. V lost 8 bases, J lost 5 bases, and 9 bases stayed unmatched. The CDR3 DNA follows: TGTGCCATCTGGGACAGGGGCTTTTACCACGAGCAGTACTTC. Protein: CAIWDRGFYHEQYF.

The gene calls are TRBV29-1 and TRBJ2-7, with a weak D call TRBD1 (7 bases). The CDR3 runs to 16 residues. Trimming removed 7 bases at V and 0 bases at J, with 22 bases between. The germline gives CDR1 SQVTM, CDR2 ANQGSEA. CDR3 sequence: CSGREGTVGGSYEQYF. DNA of the CDR3: TGCAGCGGACGAGAGGGGACAGTCGGGGGCTCCTACGAGCAGTACTTC.

V usage is TRBV7-9 and J usage is TRBJ2-1; 8 bases align to TRBD2. The CDR3 totals 16 residues. Trimming removed 0 bases from V and 2 bases from J; junction bases left unmatched: 3. Germline V gives CDR1 SEHNR, CDR2 FQNEAQ (reference sequence). The CDR3 coding sequence is TGTGCCAGCAGCTTAGCGCCCGGGGGGGCCTACAATGAGCAGTTCTTC. Translating it yields CASSLAPGGAYNEQFF.

The chain couples TRBV21-1 to TRBJ1-5; the table's D call TRBD1 went unverified against the DNA. TRBV21-1 is a pseudogene segment. This CDR3 comprises 16 residues. Written as DNA, the CDR3 is TGTGCCAGCAGCCCCGGTCTGTTCAGGGACAATCAGCCCCAGCATTTT. This codes for CASSPGLFRDNQPQHF.

This chain connects TRBV4-2 to TRBJ2-7; 9 positions match TRBD1. This CDR3 comprises 16 residues. CDR1 is LGHNA and CDR2 is YNFKEQ in the germline V gene. Trimming at V came to 3 bases and at J to 1 base, leaving 7 bases not matched to a gene. In nucleotides, the CDR3 is TGTGCCAGCAGCCACGACGACAGGGGGTCTTCCTACGAGCAGTACTTC. The encoded protein is CASSHDDRGSSYEQYF.

The chain combines TRBV19 with TRBJ2-2; D remains ambiguous. This CDR3 is 15 amino acids long. Germline V gene sequence: CDR1 LNHDA, CDR2 SQIVND (reference sequence). With 1 base removed from V and 9 bases from J, the gap between germline ends came to 15 bases. The CDR3 is CASSIGPFQTWELFF. The CDR3 DNA reads TGTGCCAGTAGTATAGGGCCGTTCCAAACCTGGGAGCTGTTTTTT.

The rearrangement uses TRBV4-1 and TRBJ2-3; no clear D. The CDR3 sequence is 14 residues long. The germline V gene encodes CDR1 MGHRA and CDR2 YSYEKL. Trimming removed 3 bases at V and 4 bases at J, with 11 bases between. The chain's CDR3 is CASSQDLVADTQYF. The CDR3, as DNA: TGCGCCAGCAGCCAGGACCTCGTTGCAGATACGCAGTATTTT.